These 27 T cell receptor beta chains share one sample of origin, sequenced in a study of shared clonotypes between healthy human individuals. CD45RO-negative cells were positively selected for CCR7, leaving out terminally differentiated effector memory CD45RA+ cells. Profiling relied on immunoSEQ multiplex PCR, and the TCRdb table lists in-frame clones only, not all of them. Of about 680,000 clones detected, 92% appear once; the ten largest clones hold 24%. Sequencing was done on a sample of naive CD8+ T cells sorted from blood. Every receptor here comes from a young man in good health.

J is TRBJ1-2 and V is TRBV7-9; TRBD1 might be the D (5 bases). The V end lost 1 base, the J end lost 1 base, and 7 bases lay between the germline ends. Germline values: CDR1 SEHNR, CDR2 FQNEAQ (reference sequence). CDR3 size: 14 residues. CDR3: CASSLGGVNYGYTF. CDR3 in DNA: TGTGCCAGCAGCTTAGGGGGGGTTAACTATGGCTACACCTTC.

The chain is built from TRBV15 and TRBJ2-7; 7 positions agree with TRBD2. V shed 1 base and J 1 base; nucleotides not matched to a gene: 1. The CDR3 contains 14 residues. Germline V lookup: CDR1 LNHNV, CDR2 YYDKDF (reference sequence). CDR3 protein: CATSRGRGSYEQYF. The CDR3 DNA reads TGTGCCACCAGCAGAGGGCGGGGGTCCTACGAGCAGTACTTC.

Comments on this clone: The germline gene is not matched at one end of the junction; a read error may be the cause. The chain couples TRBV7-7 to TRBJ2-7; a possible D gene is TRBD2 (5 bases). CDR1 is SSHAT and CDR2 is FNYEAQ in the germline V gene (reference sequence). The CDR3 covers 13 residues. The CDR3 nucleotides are TGTGCTAGCAGCCGAGGCTTAGCGCTCGAGCAGTACTTC. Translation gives CASSRGLALEQYF.

In DNA, the CDR3 is TGTGCCAGGCCCCGAGCGGGAGGACATCTCTACGAGCAGTACTTC. Translated: CARPRAGGHLYEQYF. The chain is built from TRBV21-1 and TRBJ2-7; the table's D call of TRBD2 was not tested on the DNA. TRBV21-1 counts as a pseudogene. The CDR3 consists of 15 residues.

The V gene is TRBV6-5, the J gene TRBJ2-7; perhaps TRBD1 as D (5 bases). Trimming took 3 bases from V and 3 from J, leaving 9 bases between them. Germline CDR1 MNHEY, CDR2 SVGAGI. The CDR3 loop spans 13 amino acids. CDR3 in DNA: TGTGCCAGCAGTTATCGACAGATCTACGAGCAGTACTTC. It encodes CASSYRQIYEQYF.

CDR3 residues: CSGQGHTQYF. The CDR3 DNA reads TGCAGCGGACAGGGTCATACGCAGTATTTT. The rearrangement uses TRBV29-1 and TRBJ2-3; 7 bases fit TRBD1. Looked up from germline, CDR1 is SQVTM and CDR2 is ANQGSEA. The CDR3 runs 10 residues. V was pared by 7 bases and J by 7 bases, with 2 bases of the junction left unmatched.

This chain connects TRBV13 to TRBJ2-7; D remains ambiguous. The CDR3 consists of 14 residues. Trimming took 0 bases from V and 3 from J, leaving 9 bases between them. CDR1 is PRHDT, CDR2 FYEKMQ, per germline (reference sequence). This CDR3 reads CASSLGGFRYEQYF. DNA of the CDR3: TGTGCCAGCAGCTTAGGAGGCTTCCGCTACGAGCAGTACTTC.

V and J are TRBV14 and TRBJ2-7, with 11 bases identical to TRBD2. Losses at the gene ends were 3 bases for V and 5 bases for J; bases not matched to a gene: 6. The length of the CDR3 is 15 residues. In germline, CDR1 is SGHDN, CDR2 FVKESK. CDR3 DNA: TGTGCCAGCAGCCAGGATGGACTAGCGGGCAACGAGCAGTACTTC. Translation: CASSQDGLAGNEQYF.

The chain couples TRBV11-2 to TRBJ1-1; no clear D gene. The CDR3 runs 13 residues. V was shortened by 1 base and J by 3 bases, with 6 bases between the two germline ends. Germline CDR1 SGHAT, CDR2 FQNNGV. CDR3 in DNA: TGTGCCAGCAGCTTAGTAAGGTACACTGAAGCTTTCTTT. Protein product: CASSLVRYTEAFF. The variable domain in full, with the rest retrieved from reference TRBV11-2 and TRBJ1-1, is EAGVAQSPRYKIIEKRQSVAFWCNPISGHATLYWYQQILGQGPKLLIQFQNNGVVDDSQLPKDRFSAERLKGVDSTLKIQPAKLEDSAVYLCASSLVRYTEAFFGQGTRLTVV.

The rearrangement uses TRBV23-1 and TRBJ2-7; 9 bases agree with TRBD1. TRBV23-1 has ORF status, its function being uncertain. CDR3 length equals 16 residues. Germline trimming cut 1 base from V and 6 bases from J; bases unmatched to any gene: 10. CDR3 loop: CASSQWGTGREFEQYF. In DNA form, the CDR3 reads TGCGCCAGCAGTCAATGGGGGACAGGGAGGGAGTTCGAGCAGTACTTC.

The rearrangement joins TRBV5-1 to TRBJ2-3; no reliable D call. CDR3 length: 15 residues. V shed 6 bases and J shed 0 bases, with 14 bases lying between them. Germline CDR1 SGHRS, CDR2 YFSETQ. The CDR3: CASNSGVTSTDTQYF. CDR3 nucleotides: TGCGCCAGCAATAGTGGAGTTACTAGCACAGATACGCAGTATTTT.

CDR3 DNA: TGTGCCAGCAGTTACTTCGCGTCTGGAAACTACAATGAGCAGTTCTTC. Encoded protein: CASSYFASGNYNEQFF. V and J are TRBV6-6 and TRBJ2-1; no reliable D call. This CDR3 comprises 16 residues. Trimming took off 1 base at V and 3 bases at J, with 13 bases between the two ends. Germline CDR1 and CDR2: MNHNY and SVGAGI (reference sequence).

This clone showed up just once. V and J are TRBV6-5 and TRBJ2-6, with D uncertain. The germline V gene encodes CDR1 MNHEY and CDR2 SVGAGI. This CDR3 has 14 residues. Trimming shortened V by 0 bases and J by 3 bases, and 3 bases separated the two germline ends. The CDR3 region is CASSYSGGANVLTF. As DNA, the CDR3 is TGTGCCAGCAGTTACTCGGGTGGGGCCAACGTCCTGACTTTC.

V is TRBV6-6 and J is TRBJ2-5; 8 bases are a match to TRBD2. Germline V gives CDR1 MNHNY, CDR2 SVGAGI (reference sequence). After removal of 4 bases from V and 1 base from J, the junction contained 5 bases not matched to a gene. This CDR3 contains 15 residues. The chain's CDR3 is CASSLKAGAQETQYF. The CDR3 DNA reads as TGTGCCAGCAGTTTAAAAGCGGGAGCCCAAGAGACCCAGTACTTC.

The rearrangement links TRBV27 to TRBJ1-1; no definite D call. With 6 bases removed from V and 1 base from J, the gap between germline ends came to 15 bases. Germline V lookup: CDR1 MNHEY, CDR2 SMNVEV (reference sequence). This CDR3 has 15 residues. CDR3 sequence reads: CASSPDQPGNTEAFF. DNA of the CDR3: TGTGCCAGCAGCCCAGACCAACCCGGGAACACTGAAGCTTTCTTT.

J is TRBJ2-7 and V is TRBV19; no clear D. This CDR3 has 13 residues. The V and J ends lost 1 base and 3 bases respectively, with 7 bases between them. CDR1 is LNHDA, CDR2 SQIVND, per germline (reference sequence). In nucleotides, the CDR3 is TGTGCCAGTAGTATAGGTTCGTTCTACGAGCAGTACTTC. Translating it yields CASSIGSFYEQYF.

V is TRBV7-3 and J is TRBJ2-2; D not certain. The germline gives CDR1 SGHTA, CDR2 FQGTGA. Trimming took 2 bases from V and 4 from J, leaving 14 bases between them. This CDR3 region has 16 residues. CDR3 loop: CASSLADRTITGELFF. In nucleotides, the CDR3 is TGTGCCAGCAGCTTAGCGGATCGCACAATCACCGGGGAGCTGTTTTTT.

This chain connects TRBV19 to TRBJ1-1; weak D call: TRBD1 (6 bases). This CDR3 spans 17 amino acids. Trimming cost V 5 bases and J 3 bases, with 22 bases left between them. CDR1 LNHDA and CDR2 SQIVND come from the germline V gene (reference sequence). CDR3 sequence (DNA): TGTGCCAGTAGTGCCGTTCGGGGGCCGAGGGAGTACACTGAAGCTTTCTTT. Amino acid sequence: CASSAVRGPREYTEAFF.

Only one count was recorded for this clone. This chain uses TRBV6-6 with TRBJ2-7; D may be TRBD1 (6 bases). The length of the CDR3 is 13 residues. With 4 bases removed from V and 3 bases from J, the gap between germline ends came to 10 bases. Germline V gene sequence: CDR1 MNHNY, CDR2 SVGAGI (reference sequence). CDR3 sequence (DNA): TGTGCCAGCAGTTCTACAGGGAACTACGAGCAGTACTTC. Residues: CASSSTGNYEQYF.

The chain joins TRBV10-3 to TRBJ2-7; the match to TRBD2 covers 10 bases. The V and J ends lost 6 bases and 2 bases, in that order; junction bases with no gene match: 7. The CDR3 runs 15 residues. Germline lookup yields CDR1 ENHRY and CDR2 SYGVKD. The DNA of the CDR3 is TGTGCCATCAGGGATGGGACTAGCGTTGCCTACGAGCAGTACTTC. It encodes CAIRDGTSVAYEQYF.

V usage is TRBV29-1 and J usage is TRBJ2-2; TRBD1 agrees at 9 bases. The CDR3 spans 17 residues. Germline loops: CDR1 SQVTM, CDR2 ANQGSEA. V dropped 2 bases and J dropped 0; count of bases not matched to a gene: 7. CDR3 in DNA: TGCAGCGTTGAAACAGGGGGCGGATACGCGAACACCGGGGAGCTGTTTTTT. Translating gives CSVETGGGYANTGELFF.

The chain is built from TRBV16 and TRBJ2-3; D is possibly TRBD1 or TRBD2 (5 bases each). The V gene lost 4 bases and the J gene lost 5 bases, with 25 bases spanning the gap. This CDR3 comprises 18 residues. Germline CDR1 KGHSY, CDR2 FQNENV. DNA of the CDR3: TGTGCCAGCAGCCTACGGACACCCACCGGGGCCAGAGAAGATACGCAGTATTTT. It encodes CASSLRTPTGAREDTQYF.

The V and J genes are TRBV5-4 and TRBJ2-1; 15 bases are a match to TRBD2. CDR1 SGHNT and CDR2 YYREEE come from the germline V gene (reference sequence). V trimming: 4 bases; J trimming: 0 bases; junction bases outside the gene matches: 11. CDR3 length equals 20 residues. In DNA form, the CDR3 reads TGTGCCAGCAGCGGCGGGGGACTAGCGGGAGGACCGTCCTCCTACAATGAGCAGTTCTTC. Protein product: CASSGGGLAGGPSSYNEQFF.

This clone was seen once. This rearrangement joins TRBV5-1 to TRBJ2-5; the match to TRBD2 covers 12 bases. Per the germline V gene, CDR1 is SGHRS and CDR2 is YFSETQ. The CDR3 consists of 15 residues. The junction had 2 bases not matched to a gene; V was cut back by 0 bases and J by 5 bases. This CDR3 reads CASSLGLAGDETQYF. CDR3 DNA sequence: TGCGCCAGCAGCTTGGGACTAGCGGGAGACGAGACCCAGTACTTC.

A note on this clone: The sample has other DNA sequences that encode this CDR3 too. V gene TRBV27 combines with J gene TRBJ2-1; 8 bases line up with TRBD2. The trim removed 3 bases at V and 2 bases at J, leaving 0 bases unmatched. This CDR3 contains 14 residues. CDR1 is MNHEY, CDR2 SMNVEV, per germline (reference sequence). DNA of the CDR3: TGTGCCAGCAGTTTGGGACTAGCCTACAATGAGCAGTTCTTC. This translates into CASSLGLAYNEQFF.

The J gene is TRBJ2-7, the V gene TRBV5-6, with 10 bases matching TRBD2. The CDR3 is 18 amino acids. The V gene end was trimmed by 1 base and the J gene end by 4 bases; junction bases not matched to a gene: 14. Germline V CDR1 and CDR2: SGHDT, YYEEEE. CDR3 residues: CASSLWRLAGALVYEQYF. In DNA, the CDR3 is TGTGCCAGCAGCTTGTGGCGTCTAGCGGGAGCCCTGGTTTACGAGCAGTACTTC.

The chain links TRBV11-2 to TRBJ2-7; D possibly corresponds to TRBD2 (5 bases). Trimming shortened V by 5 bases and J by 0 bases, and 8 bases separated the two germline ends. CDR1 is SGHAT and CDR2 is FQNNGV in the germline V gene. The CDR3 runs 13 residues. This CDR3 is CASSITSSYEQYF. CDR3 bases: TGTGCCAGCAGCATTACTAGCTCCTACGAGCAGTACTTC.